This T cell receptor (beta chain) was sequenced in a study of cytomegalovirus exposure and HLA in healthy donors. There are a few counts of this clone. Primers included in the PCR were 60 Vbeta and 13 Jbeta primers. The method was immunoSEQ multiplex PCR; TCRdb's version includes in-frame clones alone and lacks a portion of them. The sample records more than 95,000 clones, 9.5% to 13% being singletons. The CDR3 is made up of 12 amino acids. Trimming took 0 bases from V and 9 from J, leaving 8 bases between them. CDR1 is PRHDT, CDR2 FYEKMQ, per germline (reference sequence). This receptor was identified in a man in his forties in good health and CMV-seropositive. J is TRBJ1-2 and V is TRBV13; D gene ambiguous. Sequencing used PBMCs. CDR3 amino acids: CASSLGRGSYTF. In DNA form, the CDR3 reads TGTGCCAGCAGCTTAGGCCGGGGAAGCTACACCTTC.